One sample yielded the 28 T cell receptor beta chains listed below, sequenced in a study of low-dose radiotherapy and immunotherapy resistance in tumors. Priming of first-strand cDNA relied on TRAV- and TRBV-specific primers (covering alpha and beta chains). A roughly 19-cycle PCR with a constant-region primer and V-primer adapter amplified TCRs. TCRdb fed the reads into MiXCR, producing one record per CDR3 protein. The table includes several thousand distinct CDR3 sequences, about 70% detected once. The receptors stem from a human donor with advanced metastatic prostate, ovarian, gallbladder or colorectal cancer (not recorded which). This table probably holds off-target reads from a library built for another chain.

This chain connects TRBV2 to TRBJ2-3; TRBD2 agrees at 7 bases. With V trimmed by 3 bases and J by 2 bases, 8 bases remained unmatched. The germline gives CDR1 SNHLY, CDR2 FYNNEI. The CDR3 length is 16 residues. This chain's CDR3 is CASSESAGDLTDTQYF. Written as DNA, the CDR3 is TGTGCCAGCAGTGAGTCTGCGGGGGACCTCACAGATACGCAGTATTTT.

This clonotype is a singleton in its sample. The chain carries TRBV12-3 or TRBV12-4 and TRBJ2-7; 10 bases fit TRBD1. The CDR3 is made up of 14 amino acids. The junction had 5 bases not matched to a gene; V was cut back by 5 bases and J by 4 bases. The CDR3 nucleotides are TGTGCCAGCAGTCGACAGGGGGCGAATTACGAGCAGTACTTC. Its translation is CASSRQGANYEQYF.

The chain links TRBV5-1 to TRBJ2-2; D gene uncertain. Trimming cost V 2 bases and J 6 bases, with 8 bases left between them. This CDR3 spans 13 amino acids. Germline V gene sequence: CDR1 SGHRS, CDR2 YFSETQ. Written as DNA, the CDR3 is TGCGCCAGCAGCTTCAGAGACGCCGGGGAGCTGTTTTTT. Translated: CASSFRDAGELFF.

The CDR3 sequence: CASRGSDRGAADTQYF. CDR3 bases: TGTGCCAGCAGGGGCTCGGACAGGGGGGCCGCAGATACGCAGTATTTT. This chain joins TRBV2 and TRBJ2-3; 10 bases are shared with TRBD1. The V segment lost 6 bases and the J segment 4 bases; nucleotides outside the gene matches: 10. Germline V CDR1 and CDR2: SNHLY, FYNNEI. This CDR3 has 16 amino acids. The full variable domain, completed using reference TRBV2 and TRBJ2-3, is EPEVTQTPSHQVTQMGQEVILRCVPISNHLYFYWYRQILGQKVEFLVSFYNNEISEKSEIFDDQFSVERPDGSNFTLKIRSTKLEDSAMYFCASRGSDRGAADTQYFGPGTRLTVL.

The V call is TRBV13, the J call TRBJ1-3, with a weak D call TRBD1 (5 bases). The germline CDR1 and CDR2 sequences are PRHDT and FYEKMQ (reference sequence). The germline V and J ends were trimmed by 2 bases and 4 bases, with 12 bases remaining between them. There are 15 residues in the CDR3. CDR3 in DNA: TGTGCCAGCAGCTTAAGACAGACTTACGGAAACACCATATATTTT. Its translation is CASSLRQTYGNTIYF.

The chain employs TRBV13 and TRBJ1-4; TRBD1 agrees at 8 bases. After removal of 8 bases from V and 6 bases from J, the junction contained 5 bases not matched to a gene. Germline V gene lookup returns CDR1 PRHDT and CDR2 FYEKMQ (reference sequence). There are 13 residues in the CDR3. This chain's CDR3 is CASRMGQDEKLFF. The CDR3 DNA reads TGTGCCAGCCGAATGGGACAGGATGAAAAACTGTTTTTT.

V usage is TRBV10-3 and J usage is TRBJ2-2, with 11 bases fitting TRBD1. The V segment lost 3 bases and the J segment 6 bases; nucleotides outside the gene matches: 9. The length of the CDR3 is 17 residues. Germline lookup yields CDR1 ENHRY and CDR2 SYGVKD. In DNA form, the CDR3 reads TGTGCCATCAGTGAAAGGACAGGGGGCGCGGGACCCGGGGAGCTGTTTTTT. This translates into CAISERTGGAGPGELFF.

J is TRBJ2-3 and V is TRBV6-2 or TRBV6-3; 9 bases are a match to TRBD2. Germline V gene sequence: CDR1 MNHEY, CDR2 SVGEGT. J lost 3 bases, V lost 5 bases, and 15 bases had no gene match. The CDR3 covers 18 residues. The CDR3 spells CASSERGRLAARTDTQYF. The CDR3 nucleotides read TGTGCCAGCAGTGAACGGGGCCGACTAGCGGCAAGGACAGATACGCAGTATTTT.

V gene TRBV27 combines with J gene TRBJ2-2, with 10 bases fitting TRBD2. Germline CDR1 and CDR2: MNHEY and SMNVEV (reference sequence). The length of the CDR3 is 16 residues. The V and J ends lost 6 bases and 1 base, in that order; junction bases with no gene match: 5. CDR3: CASSPRTSGNTGELFF. CDR3 bases: TGTGCCAGCAGCCCCCGGACTAGCGGGAACACCGGGGAGCTGTTTTTT.

The J gene is TRBJ1-2, the V gene TRBV28; TRBD1 aligns across 8 bases. Germline CDR1 MDHEN, CDR2 SYDVKM. Trimming at V came to 5 bases and at J to 3 bases, leaving 11 bases not matched to a gene. CDR3 length: 16 amino acids. The CDR3 DNA follows: TGTGCCAGCAGTCCTAACCCTGGGACAGGAGACTATGGCTACACCTTC. It encodes CASSPNPGTGDYGYTF.

A single count supports this clonotype. The junction departs from germline at one end; a sequencing error may be responsible. The chain carries TRBV5-3 and TRBJ1-1; 9 bases align to TRBD1. TRBV5-3 is an ORF; its function is uncertain. The length of the CDR3 is 14 residues. As DNA, the CDR3 is TGTGCCAGCAGCTCACAGGGGGCCCGGACTGAAGCTTTCTTT. Translating it yields CASSSQGARTEAFF.

This clonotype was detected only a few times. The chain links TRBV5-1 to TRBJ1-1, with 10 bases lining up with TRBD1. The CDR3 has 14 residues. Germline V CDR1 and CDR2: SGHRS, YFSETQ. J gave up 6 bases and V 0 bases, and 2 bases lay outside the gene matches. For the CDR3, the DNA is TGCGCCAGCAGCTTGGATGGACAGGGGGCTGAAGCTTTCTTT. Its protein is CASSLDGQGAEAFF. Supplemented by reference TRBV5-1 and TRBJ1-1, the full variable domain reads KAGVTQTPRYLIKTRGQQVTLSCSPISGHRSVSWYQQTPGQGLQFLFEYFSETQRNKGNFPGRFSGRQFSNSRSEMNVSTLELGDSALYLCASSLDGQGAEAFFGQGTRLTVV.

The V and J genes are TRBV5-1 and TRBJ1-6; D is unclear. Germline CDR1 and CDR2: SGHRS and YFSETQ. V lost 1 base to trimming and J lost 7 bases, with 9 bases between them. The CDR3 sequence is 14 residues long. CDR3 sequence: CASSLQADNSPLHF. The CDR3 DNA reads as TGCGCCAGCAGCTTGCAGGCAGACAATTCACCCCTCCACTTT.

The chain carries TRBV29-1 and TRBJ2-1, with 11 bases fitting TRBD2. CDR1 is SQVTM and CDR2 is ANQGSEA in the germline V gene. The CDR3 is made up of 15 amino acids. V shed 4 bases, J shed 0 bases, and the junction held 2 bases outside the gene matches. Here the CDR3 reads CSVGLAGGSYNEQFF. CDR3 in DNA: TGCAGCGTTGGGCTAGCGGGAGGCTCCTACAATGAGCAGTTCTTC.

CDR3 residues: CASKVAGGTYEQYF. The CDR3 nucleotides are TGTGCCAGCAAGGTAGCGGGAGGGACCTACGAGCAGTACTTC. The chain uses TRBV5-4 and TRBJ2-7, with 11 bases fitting TRBD2. CDR1 is SGHNT and CDR2 is YYREEE in the germline V gene (reference sequence). The CDR3 covers 14 residues. Germline trimming cut 6 bases from V and 2 bases from J; bases unmatched to any gene: 4.

The chain recombines TRBV6-4 with TRBJ2-3, with 11 bases fitting TRBD2. V shed 0 bases and J 6 bases; nucleotides not matched to a gene: 8. Germline lookup yields CDR1 MRHNA and CDR2 SNTAGT. This CDR3 has 17 amino acids. This CDR3 is CASSDSTSGSGSDTQYF. The DNA for the CDR3 is TGTGCCAGCAGTGACTCAACTAGCGGGAGCGGTTCGGATACGCAGTATTTT.

V and J are TRBV12-3 or TRBV12-4 and TRBJ2-3, with D perhaps TRBD1 or TRBD2 (6 bases each). V shed 3 bases and J shed 5 bases, with 12 bases lying between them. The CDR3 consists of 14 residues. CDR3 nucleotide sequence: TGTGCCAGCAGTTTCTCCGGGGGCGTAGATACGCAGTATTTT. Translated, it gives CASSFSGGVDTQYF.

This chain joins TRBV27 and TRBJ1-1; D gene uncertain. Germline assignment: CDR1 MNHEY and CDR2 SMNVEV (reference sequence). V was cut by 2 bases and J by 0 bases, with 10 bases left in between. The CDR3 covers 15 residues. The CDR3 loop is CASSLPRDLNTEAFF. Here the CDR3 DNA reads TGTGCCAGCAGTTTACCCCGAGATTTGAACACTGAAGCTTTCTTT.

The chain is built from TRBV28 and TRBJ1-6, with D possibly matching TRBD1 (5 bases). The ends were cut back, 7 bases at V and 5 bases at J, with 15 bases in the middle. CDR3 length: 15 residues. Per germline, CDR1 MDHEN and CDR2 SYDVKM. The CDR3 protein is CASTLGGFNNSPLHF. CDR3 in DNA: TGTGCCAGCACCTTGGGGGGGTTCAATAATTCACCCCTCCACTTT. Full variable domain (missing parts from reference TRBV28 and TRBJ1-6): DVKVTQSSRYLVKRTGEKVFLECVQDMDHENMFWYRQDPGLGLRLIYFSYDVKMKEKGDIPEGYSVSREKKERFSLILESASTNQTSMYLCASTLGGFNNSPLHFGNGTRLTVT.

This clonotype was picked up one time. One end of the junction fails to match germline, which may point to a read error. The chain carries TRBV6-5 and TRBJ1-1; a possible D gene is TRBD1 (6 bases). Looked up from germline, CDR1 is MNHEY and CDR2 is SVGAGI. The CDR3 consists of 13 residues. This chain's CDR3 is CASSHREGTEAFF. CDR3 coding DNA: TGCGCCAGCAGTCACAGGGAAGGGACTGAAGCTTTCTTT.

V is TRBV5-1 and J is TRBJ2-2; perhaps TRBD1 as D (6 bases). V was trimmed by 1 base and J by 7 bases, leaving 11 bases between them. Germline CDR1 reads SGHRS; CDR2 reads YFSETQ. This CDR3 is 14 amino acids long. The CDR3 region has the DNA TGCGCCAGCAGCTTGCAGGGGTCCGGCGGGGAGCTGTTTTTT. It specifies CASSLQGSGGELFF.

J is TRBJ2-1 and V is TRBV10-3, with no clear D. V was pared by 0 bases and J by 0 bases, with 6 bases between. Germline CDR1 is ENHRY and CDR2 is SYGVKD. The CDR3 is 15 amino acids. In nucleotides, the CDR3 is TGTGCCATCAGTGAGTCACCGAGCTCCTACAATGAGCAGTTCTTC. This translates into CAISESPSSYNEQFF.

The J gene is TRBJ1-5, the V gene TRBV20-1; TRBD1 is a possible D gene (5 bases). CDR3 size: 12 residues. Trimming shortened V by 3 bases and J by 7 bases, and 10 bases separated the two germline ends. Germline CDR1 DFQATT, CDR2 SNEGSKA (reference sequence). CDR3 nucleotide sequence: TGCAGTGCTAGTGAGGGGTCCCAGCCCCAGCATTTT. This translates into CSASEGSQPQHF.

The J gene is TRBJ2-1, the V gene TRBV10-3, with 8 bases that match TRBD2. This CDR3 region has 12 residues. Germline CDR1 reads ENHRY; CDR2 reads SYGVKD. V gave up 8 bases and J gave up 6 bases; unmatched junction bases: 3. The CDR3 here is CAIGAGGNEQFF. The CDR3 DNA follows: TGTGCCATCGGTGCGGGGGGCAATGAGCAGTTCTTC.

V gene TRBV7-8 combines with J gene TRBJ2-2; 8 nucleotides match TRBD1. The CDR3 length is 18 residues. From germline, CDR1 is SGHVS and CDR2 FQNEAQ. Trimming removed 0 bases from V and 4 bases from J; junction bases left unmatched: 10. The CDR3 is CASSLALRTGRFTGELFF. The CDR3 coding sequence is TGTGCCAGCAGCTTAGCGTTGAGGACAGGGAGGTTCACCGGGGAGCTGTTTTTT.

This clonotype was seen a single time. The rearrangement joins TRBV4-1 to TRBJ2-7, with a possible D match to TRBD2 (7 bases). This CDR3 is built from 15 residues. Germline V lookup: CDR1 MGHRA, CDR2 YSYEKL. Trimming left V 1 base short and J 0 bases short, with 10 bases between. The CDR3 DNA sequence: TGCGCCAGCAGCCAAGGCGGGGGCAACTCCTACGAGCAGTACTTC. This gives the protein CASSQGGGNSYEQYF.

This clonotype was detected a few times. J is TRBJ2-3 and V is TRBV6-2 or TRBV6-3; D not certain. V lost 4 bases and J lost 1, with 3 bases in between. Germline CDR1 and CDR2: MNHEY and SVGEGT. This CDR3 is 12 amino acids long. CDR3 loop: CASSFRTDTQYF. The CDR3 DNA reads TGTGCCAGCAGTTTCCGCACAGATACGCAGTATTTT.

This chain joins TRBV10-3 and TRBJ2-3, with D hard to call. Germline CDR1 and CDR2: ENHRY and SYGVKD. The CDR3 length is 15 residues. V dropped 4 bases and J dropped 0 bases, with 11 bases sitting between them. Here the CDR3 DNA reads TGTGCCATCAGTGGCCTGTCGGGCAGCACAGATACGCAGTATTTT. It codes for CAISGLSGSTDTQYF.